This T cell receptor (beta chain) was obtained from a study of blood T cell repertoires in COVID-19. Study-wide background: Specimens from acute and convalescent COVID-19 originated in the United States, Italy and Spain. In each case, the material was cDNA or gDNA derived from T cells, B-cell-depleted T cells, or PBMCs.

Original analysis: Amplifying reference gene primers gave estimates of nucleated cell counts. Profiling relied on immunoSEQ multiplex PCR, and the TCRdb table lists in-frame clones only, not all of them. V and J calls and clone size follow that table, whereas D and trimming were derived from the DNA. There are 150,000 or so clones in the sample; roughly 86% occur only once, and 2.3% lies in the top ten. CDR1 is SGHRS, CDR2 YFSETQ, per germline. This CDR3 contains 16 residues. The V segment lost 4 bases and the J segment 3 bases; nucleotides outside the gene matches: 4. Sequencing was carried out using peripheral blood. V gene TRBV5-1 combines with J gene TRBJ2-1; 13 bases agree with TRBD2. The TCR comes from a human donor in a cohort sampled during active COVID-19. CDR3 coding DNA: TGCGCCAGCAGCAAGGGACTAGCGGGGAACTACAATGAGCAGTTCTTC. Encoded protein: CASSKGLAGNYNEQFF. Full variable domain (missing parts from reference TRBV5-1 and TRBJ2-1): KAGVTQTPRYLIKTRGQQVTLSCSPISGHRSVSWYQQTPGQGLQFLFEYFSETQRNKGNFPGRFSGRQFSNSRSEMNVSTLELGDSALYLCASSKGLAGNYNEQFFGPGTRLTVL.